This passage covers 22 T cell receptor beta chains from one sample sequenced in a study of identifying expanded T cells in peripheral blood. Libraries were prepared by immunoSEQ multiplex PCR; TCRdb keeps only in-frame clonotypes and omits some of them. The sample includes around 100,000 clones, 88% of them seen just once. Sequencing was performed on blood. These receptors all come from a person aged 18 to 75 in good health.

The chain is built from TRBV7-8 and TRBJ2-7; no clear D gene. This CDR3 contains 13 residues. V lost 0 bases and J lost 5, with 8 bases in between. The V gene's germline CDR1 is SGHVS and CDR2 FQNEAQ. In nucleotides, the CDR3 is TGTGCCAGCAGCTTAGCAGGGTTAGACGAGCAGTACTTC. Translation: CASSLAGLDEQYF.

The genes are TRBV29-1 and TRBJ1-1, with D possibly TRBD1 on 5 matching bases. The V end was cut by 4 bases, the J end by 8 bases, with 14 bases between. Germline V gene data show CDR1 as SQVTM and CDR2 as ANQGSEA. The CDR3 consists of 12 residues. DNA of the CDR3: TGCAGCGTTGTGGACCTCTGGACAGAAGCTTTCTTT. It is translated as CSVVDLWTEAFF.

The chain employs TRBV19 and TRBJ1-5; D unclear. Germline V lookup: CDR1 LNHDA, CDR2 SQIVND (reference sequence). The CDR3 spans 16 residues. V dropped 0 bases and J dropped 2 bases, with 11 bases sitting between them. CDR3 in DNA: TGTGCCAGTAGTATAGATGCGGGAAGGGGCAATCAGCCCCAGCATTTT. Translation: CASSIDAGRGNQPQHF.

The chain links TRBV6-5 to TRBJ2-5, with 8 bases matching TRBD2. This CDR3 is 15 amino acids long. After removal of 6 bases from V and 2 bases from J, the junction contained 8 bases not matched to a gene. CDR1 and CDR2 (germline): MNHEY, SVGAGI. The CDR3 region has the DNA TGTGCCAGCAGAATAACCGGGACTAGGCAAGAGACCCAGTACTTC. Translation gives CASRITGTRQETQYF.

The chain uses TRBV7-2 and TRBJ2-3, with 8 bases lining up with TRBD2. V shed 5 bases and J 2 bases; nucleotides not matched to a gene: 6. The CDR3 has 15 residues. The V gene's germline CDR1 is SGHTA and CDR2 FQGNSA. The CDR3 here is CASSLRGGDTDTQYF. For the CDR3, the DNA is TGTGCCAGCAGCCTACGGGGGGGCGACACAGATACGCAGTATTTT.

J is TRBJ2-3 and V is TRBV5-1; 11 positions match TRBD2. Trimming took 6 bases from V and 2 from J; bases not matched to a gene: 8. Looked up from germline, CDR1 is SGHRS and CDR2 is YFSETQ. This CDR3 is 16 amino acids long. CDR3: CASTKTSGIVTDTQYF. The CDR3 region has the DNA TGCGCCAGCACCAAGACTAGCGGGATAGTCACAGATACGCAGTATTTT.

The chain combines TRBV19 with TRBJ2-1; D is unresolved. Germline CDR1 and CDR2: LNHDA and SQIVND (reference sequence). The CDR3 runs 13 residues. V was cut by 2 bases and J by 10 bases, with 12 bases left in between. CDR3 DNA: TGTGCCAGTAGTATAACGGCCCCTTTGGAGCAGTTCTTC. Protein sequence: CASSITAPLEQFF.

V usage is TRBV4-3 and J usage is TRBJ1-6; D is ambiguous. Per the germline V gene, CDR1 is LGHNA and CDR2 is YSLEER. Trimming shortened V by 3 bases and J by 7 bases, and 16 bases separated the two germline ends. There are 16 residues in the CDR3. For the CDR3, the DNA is TGCGCCAGCAGCCATAACCGACTATCGAGAAATTCACCCCTCCACTTT. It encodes CASSHNRLSRNSPLHF.

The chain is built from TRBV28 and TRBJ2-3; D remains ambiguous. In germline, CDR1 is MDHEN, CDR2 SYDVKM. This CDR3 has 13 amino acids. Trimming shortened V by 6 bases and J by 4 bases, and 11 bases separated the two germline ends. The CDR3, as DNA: TGTGCCAGCAGGCAGTCTGGTTCAGATACGCAGTATTTT. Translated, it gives CASRQSGSDTQYF.

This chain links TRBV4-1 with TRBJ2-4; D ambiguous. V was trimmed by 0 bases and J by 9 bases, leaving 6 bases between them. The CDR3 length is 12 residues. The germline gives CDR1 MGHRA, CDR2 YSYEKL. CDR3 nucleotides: TGCGCCAGCAGCCAAGATCTTGGCATTCAGTACTTC. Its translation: CASSQDLGIQYF.

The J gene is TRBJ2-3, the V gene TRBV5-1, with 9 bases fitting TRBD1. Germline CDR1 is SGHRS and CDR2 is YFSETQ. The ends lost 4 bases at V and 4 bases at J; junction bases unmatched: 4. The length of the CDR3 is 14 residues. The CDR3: CASSMTGGSDTQYF. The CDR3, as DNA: TGCGCCAGCAGCATGACAGGGGGTTCAGATACGCAGTATTTT.

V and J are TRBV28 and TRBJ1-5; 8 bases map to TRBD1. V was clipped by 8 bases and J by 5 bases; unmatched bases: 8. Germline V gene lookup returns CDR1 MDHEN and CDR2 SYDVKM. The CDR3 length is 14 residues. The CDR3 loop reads CASVAQGAYQPQHF. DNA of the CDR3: TGTGCCAGCGTGGCGCAGGGGGCTTATCAGCCCCAGCATTTT.

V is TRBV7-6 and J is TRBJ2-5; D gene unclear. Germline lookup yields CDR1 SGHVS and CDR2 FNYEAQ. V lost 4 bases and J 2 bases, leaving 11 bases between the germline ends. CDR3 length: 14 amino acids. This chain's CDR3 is CASSYVSPQETQYF. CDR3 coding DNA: TGTGCCAGCAGCTACGTCTCTCCGCAAGAGACCCAGTACTTC.

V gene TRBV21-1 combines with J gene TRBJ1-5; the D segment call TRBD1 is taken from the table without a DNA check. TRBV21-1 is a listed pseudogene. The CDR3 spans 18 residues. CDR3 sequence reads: CASSKRGIEPYSNQPQHF. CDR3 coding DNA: TGTGCCAGCAGCAAAAGGGGCATAGAGCCTTATAGCAATCAGCCCCAGCATTTT.

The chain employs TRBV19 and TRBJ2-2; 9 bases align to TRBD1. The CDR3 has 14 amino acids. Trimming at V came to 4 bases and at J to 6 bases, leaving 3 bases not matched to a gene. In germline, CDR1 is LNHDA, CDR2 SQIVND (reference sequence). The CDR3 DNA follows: TGTGCCAGTAGTAGGACAGGGGACGCCGGGGAGCTGTTTTTT. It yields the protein CASSRTGDAGELFF.

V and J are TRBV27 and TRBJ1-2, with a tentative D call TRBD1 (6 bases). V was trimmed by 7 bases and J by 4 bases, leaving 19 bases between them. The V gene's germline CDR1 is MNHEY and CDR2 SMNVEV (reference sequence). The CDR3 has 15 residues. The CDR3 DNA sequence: TGTGCCAGCAAGTATTCGCGGGGGGACACCTATGGCTACACCTTC. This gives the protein CASKYSRGDTYGYTF.

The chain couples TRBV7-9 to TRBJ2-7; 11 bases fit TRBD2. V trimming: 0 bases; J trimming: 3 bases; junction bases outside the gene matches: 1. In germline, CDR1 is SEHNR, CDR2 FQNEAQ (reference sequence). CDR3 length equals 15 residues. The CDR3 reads CASSLATSGIYEQYF. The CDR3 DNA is TGTGCCAGCAGCTTAGCGACTAGCGGGATCTACGAGCAGTACTTC.

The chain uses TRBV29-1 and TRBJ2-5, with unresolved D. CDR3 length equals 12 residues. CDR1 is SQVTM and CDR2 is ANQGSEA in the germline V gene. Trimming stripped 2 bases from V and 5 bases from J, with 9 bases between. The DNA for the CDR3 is TGCAGCGTTGAAAGAACCGGGGAGACCCAGTACTTC. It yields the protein CSVERTGETQYF. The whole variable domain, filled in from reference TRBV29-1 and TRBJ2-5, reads SAVISQKPSRDICQRGTSLTIQCQVDSQVTMMFWYRQQPGQSLTLIATANQGSEATYESGFVIDKFPISRPNLTFSTLTVSNMSPEDSSIYLCSVERTGETQYFGPGTRLLVL.

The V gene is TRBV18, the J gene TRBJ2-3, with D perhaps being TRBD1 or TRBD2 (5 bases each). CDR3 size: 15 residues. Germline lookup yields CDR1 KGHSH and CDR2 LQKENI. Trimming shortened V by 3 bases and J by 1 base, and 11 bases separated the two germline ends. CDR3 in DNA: TGTGCCAGCTCACCGGTGGGGACCCGCACAGATACGCAGTATTTT. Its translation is CASSPVGTRTDTQYF.

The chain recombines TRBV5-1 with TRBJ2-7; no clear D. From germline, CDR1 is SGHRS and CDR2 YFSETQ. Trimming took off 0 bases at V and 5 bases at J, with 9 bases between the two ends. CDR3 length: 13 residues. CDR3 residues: CASSLAIQNEQYF. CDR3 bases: TGCGCCAGCAGCTTGGCTATACAGAACGAGCAGTACTTC.

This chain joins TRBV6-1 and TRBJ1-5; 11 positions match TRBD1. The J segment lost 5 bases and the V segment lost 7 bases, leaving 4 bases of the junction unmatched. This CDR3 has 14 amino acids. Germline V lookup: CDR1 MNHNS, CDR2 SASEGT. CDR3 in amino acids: CASIRTGGHQPQHF. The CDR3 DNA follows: TGTGCCAGCATCAGGACAGGGGGCCATCAGCCCCAGCATTTT.

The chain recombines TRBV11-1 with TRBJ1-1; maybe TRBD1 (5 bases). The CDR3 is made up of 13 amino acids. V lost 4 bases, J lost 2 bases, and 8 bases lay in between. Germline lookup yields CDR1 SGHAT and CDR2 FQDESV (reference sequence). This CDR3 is CASSSTVNTEAFF. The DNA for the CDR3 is TGTGCCAGCAGCTCGACAGTCAACACTGAAGCTTTCTTT. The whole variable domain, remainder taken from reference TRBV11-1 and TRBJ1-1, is EAEVAQSPRYKITEKSQAVAFWCDPISGHATLYWYRQILGQGPELLVQFQDESVVDDSQLPKDRFSAERLKGVDSTLKIQPAELGDSAMYLCASSSTVNTEAFFGQGTRLTVV.